A selection of T cell receptor beta chains follows, all from one sample in a study of cytomegalovirus exposure and HLA in healthy donors. Here immunoSEQ multiplex PCR was the method, and the copy in TCRdb shows in-frame clones only, minus some. The sample includes roughly 130,000 clones, about 90% of them seen just once. Sequences were obtained from PBMCs. These receptors were taken from a man aged 30 to 45 in good health and CMV-seronegative. The CDR3 runs from the conserved cysteine through the conserved F or W. D genes are given only for firm matches. The size field is filled for only some rows; it gives once, few, many or a size class.

>NA|TRBD1|TRBJ2-5|TRBV29-1
TGCAGCGCTCGCCGACAGGGGGCAGGGGAGACCCAGTACTTC
CSARRQGAGETQYF
>NA|NA|TRBJ1-2|TRBV5-6
TGTGCCAGCAGCTCCACAGGGACCGGCTACACCTTC
CASSSTGTGYTF
>NA|TRBD1|TRBJ1-2|TRBV5-1
TGCGCCAGCAGCACCGGACAGGGCAACTATGGCTACACCTTC
CASSTGQGNYGYTF
>NA|TRBD1|TRBJ2-7|TRBV14
TGTGCCAGCAGCCAAGAAAAAGGGGGCCTATACGAGCAGTACTTC
CASSQEKGGLYEQYF
>NA|NA|TRBJ1-2|TRBV7-8
TGTGCCAGCAGCTTATCAGGCCTTAACTATGGCTACACCTTC
CASSLSGLNYGYTF
>few|TRBD1|TRBJ2-7|TRBV13
TGTGCCAGCAGCTCCACCCCACGAGGCAGGGGGCACGAGCAGTACTTC
CASSSTPRGRGHEQYF
>NA|NA|TRBJ2-2|TRBV5-4
TGTGCCAGCAGCTTGGGGCGGGGCTACGCCGGGGAGCTGTTTTTT
CASSLGRGYAGELFF
>NA|NA|TRBJ1-1|TRBV4-1
TGCGCCAGCAGCCCGACTCCCGGGACGGGGACTAACACTGAAGCTTTCTTT
CASSPTPGTGTNTEAFF
>once|NA|TRBJ1-1|TRBV7-3
TGTGCCAGCAGCCTGACAAGTATGAACACTGAAGCTTTCTTT
CASSLTSMNTEAFF
>NA|NA|TRBJ2-2|TRBV6-5
TGTGCCAGCAGTTACTCTGGGGAGGACGGGGAGCTGTTTTTT
CASSYSGEDGELFF
>NA|NA|TRBJ2-2|TRBV7-9
TGTGCCAGCAGCTTTAACAGGGGAGGATCCGGGGAGCTGTTTTTT
CASSFNRGGSGELFF
>NA|NA|TRBJ1-1|TRBV2
TGTGCCAGCTATCTAGACGCGTCGACTGAAGCTTTCTTT
CASYLDASTEAFF
>NA|TRBD1|TRBJ1-1|TRBV5-1
TGCGCCAGCAGCTTGGGACAGGGGACAATGAACACTGAAGCTTTCTTT
CASSLGQGTMNTEAFF
>NA|NA|TRBJ2-1|TRBV19
TGTGCCAGTAGTATAGGTGGCTCCCGAGGAAATGAGCAGTTCTTC
CASSIGGSRGNEQFF
>NA|NA|TRBJ1-2|TRBV25-1
TGTGCCAGCAGTGAATTCAAGGAGGGATGGACCAACTATGGCTACACCTTC
CASSEFKEGWTNYGYTF
>NA|NA|TRBJ2-3|TRBV28
TGTGCCAGCAGTCCCCGGGAGTCTGCTACGCAGTATTTT
CASSPRESATQYF
>NA|TRBD1|TRBJ2-3|TRBV29-1
TGCAGCGTCGCCGGGACAGGGGACACAGATACGCAGTATTTT
CSVAGTGDTDTQYF
>NA|NA|TRBJ1-3|TRBV19
TGTGCCAGCCTGAATGGGCCCTTCTCTGGAAACACCATATATTTT
CASLNGPFSGNTIYF
>NA|NA|TRBJ2-7|TRBV28
TGTGCCAGCAGTAGGGGACTTTCCTACGAGCAGTACTTC
CASSRGLSYEQYF
>NA|TRBD2|TRBJ2-3|TRBV9
TGTGCCAGCAGCGCCTGGTCTAGCGGAGGCACAGATACGCAGTATTTT
CASSAWSSGGTDTQYF
>NA|TRBD1|TRBJ2-5|TRBV5-6
TGTGCCAGTAACCCCCGGGACAGGCTGCAGGAGACCCAGTACTTC
CASNPRDRLQETQYF
>NA|NA|TRBJ2-2|TRBV6-5
TGTGCCAGCAGTTGGGAGACACAGAACACCGGGGAGCTGTTTTTT
CASSWETQNTGELFF
>NA|NA|TRBJ1-5|TRBV2
TGTGCCAGCAGTGAAGCGACAGGTGTCGGCTATAGCAATCAGCCCCAGCATTTT
CASSEATGVGYSNQPQHF
>once|NA|TRBJ1-3|TRBV11-2
TGTGCCAGCAGCTTAGTGATGGGGGGCTCTGGAAACACCATATATTTT
CASSLVMGGSGNTIYF
>NA|NA|TRBJ1-2|TRBV5-6
TGTGCCAGCAGCTTGACAGACTATGGCTACACCTTC
CASSLTDYGYTF
>NA|TRBD1|TRBJ1-5|TRBV7-9
TGTGCCAGCAGTCCAGGGGGAGGCGGGCTTAATCAGCCCCAGCATTTT
CASSPGGGGLNQPQHF
>NA|TRBD1|TRBJ1-6|TRBV5-1
TGCGCCAGCAGCTTTTTGGACAGGGGAAATTCACCCCTCCACTTT
CASSFLDRGNSPLHF
>NA|TRBD1|TRBJ2-5|TRBV19
TGTGCCAGTAGTATGGATGCGACAGGGCTGGGGGAGACCCAGTACTTC
CASSMDATGLGETQYF
>NA|NA|TRBJ1-2|TRBV5-6
TGTGCCAGCAGCTTTGGGACATCCAACTATGGCTACACCTTC
CASSFGTSNYGYTF
>NA|NA|TRBJ1-4|TRBV5-6
TGTGCCAGCAGCCTGAGGGCTGAAAAACTGTTTTTT
CASSLRAEKLFF
>NA|TRBD2|TRBJ2-3|TRBV28
TGTGCCAGCTCCCCCAGCGGGGGGGCAACAGATACGCAGTATTTT
CASSPSGGATDTQYF
>NA|TRBD1|TRBJ1-6|TRBV4-1
TGCGCCAGCAGCGCGGCGGGACAGAGAAATTCACCCCTCCACTTT
CASSAAGQRNSPLHF
>NA|NA|TRBJ1-2|TRBV6-5
TGTGCCAGCAGGATAGGGGTTGGCTATGGCTACACCTTC
CASRIGVGYGYTF
>NA|TRBD1|TRBJ1-1|TRBV29-1
TGCAGCGTTGAGGACAGGGGGCGGACGTCTCCTTTCTTT
CSVEDRGRTSPFF
>NA|TRBD1|TRBJ1-6|TRBV5-6
TGTGCCAGCAGCCGTGACAGGGGGAATTCACCCCTCCACTTT
CASSRDRGNSPLHF
>NA|NA|TRBJ2-7|TRBV9
TGTGCCAGCAGCGTCGAGAACTCCTACGAGCAGTACTTC
CASSVENSYEQYF
>NA|TRBD1|TRBJ2-1|TRBV5-1
TGCGCCAGCAGCCCGAGACAGGGGGCCATCTCCTACAATGAGCAGTTCTTC
CASSPRQGAISYNEQFF
>NA|NA|TRBJ1-1|TRBV7-3
TGTGCCAGCAGCTTAGGATCCGGGATCGCTGAAGCTTTCTTT
CASSLGSGIAEAFF
>NA|NA|TRBJ2-5|TRBV4-3
TGCGCCAGCAGCCAAGATTCCGTTAGGGGAGGCGAGACCCAGTACTTC
CASSQDSVRGGETQYF
>few|TRBD1|TRBJ1-5|TRBV5-8
TGTGCCAGCAGCTTGGTCAGGGGGCAGCCCCAGCATTTT
CASSLVRGQPQHF
>once|TRBD1|TRBJ1-4|TRBV18
TGTGCCAGCTCACCAGGACAGGCAACTGAAAAACTGTTTTTT
CASSPGQATEKLFF
>NA|TRBD2|TRBJ2-7|TRBV27
TGTGCCAGCCGGACGGGGACTAGGTTCTCCTACGAGCAGTACTTC
CASRTGTRFSYEQYF